This T cell receptor beta chain appears in the sequencing data of a study of somatic mutations in cytotoxic T cells in rheumatoid arthritis. Findings and caveats of the study: No age-related increase in CD8+ clonality was seen in healthy controls, but one was seen in rheumatoid arthritis patients. A single CD8+ clone exceeded 20% of CD8+ cells in about an eighth of the 65 patients.

The germline V gene encodes CDR1 WSHSY and CDR2 SAAADI. CDR3 length: 15 amino acids. After removal of 5 bases from V and 0 bases from J, the junction contained 5 bases not matched to a gene. A word on this clone: Antigen: not known.

Each healthy control was a blood donor; the group had a median age of roughly 54 years (range about 21-70), and around 56% were female. Positively selected by magnetic beads, CD4+ and CD8+ cells were purity-checked by flow cytometry. Assay: immunoSEQ multiplex PCR; the TCRdb copy retains only in-frame clones and omits some. The repertoire holds about 26,000 clones, with 82% as singletons. Sequenced material: CD8+ T cells sorted from blood. This sequence was found in a man aged 50 to 59 in good health. The chain uses TRBV10-2 and TRBJ2-7; 9 bases fit TRBD2. The CDR3 sequence is CASSRLAVSSYEQYF. CDR3 nucleotide sequence: TGCGCCAGCAGTAGACTAGCGGTTAGCTCCTACGAGCAGTACTTC.